These 10 T cell receptor beta chains came from one sample sequenced in a study of beta chain features in type 1 diabetes. Whole-study results and caveats: Type 1 diabetes patients showed a moderate but significant shortening of TCRB CDR3s in all four CD4+ subsets.

The antigens for these receptors are not known. The study reverse transcribed the entire isolated RNA, so it sequenced expressed TCRB transcripts. The method was immunoSEQ multiplex PCR; TCRdb's version includes in-frame clones alone and lacks a portion of them. The sample has nearly 700,000 clones, roughly 13% seen once; the top ten hold about 0.02%. The sequenced sample was naive CD4+ T cells from blood. The receptors were gathered from a man between 18 and 29 years old with type 1 diabetes.

This clone was seen a handful of times. CDR3 in amino acids: CASSFSGGPYNEQFF. The CDR3 DNA reads TGTGCCAGCAGCTTTAGCGGGGGGCCCTACAATGAGCAGTTCTTC. V and J are TRBV11-1 and TRBJ2-1, with 10 bases lining up with TRBD2. The CDR3 runs 15 residues. Germline V gene data show CDR1 as SGHAT and CDR2 as FQDESV (reference sequence). V trimming: 3 bases; J trimming: 2 bases; junction bases outside the gene matches: 1.

The table lists this clone with a count of one. The J gene is TRBJ1-3, the V gene TRBV7-8; D is uncertain. V lost 2 bases to trimming and J lost 7 bases, with 12 bases between them. This CDR3 has 14 amino acids. CDR1 and CDR2 (germline): SGHVS, FQNEAQ. The CDR3 bases are TGTGCCAGCAGCTTATCCCCCTCCGGGAACACCATATATTTT. Encoded protein: CASSLSPSGNTIYF.

The chain links TRBV7-9 to TRBJ1-5, with 8 bases lining up with TRBD1. Germline lookup yields CDR1 SEHNR and CDR2 FQNEAQ (reference sequence). Germline trimming cut 4 bases from V and 5 bases from J; bases unmatched to any gene: 4. There are 14 residues in the CDR3. In nucleotides, the CDR3 is TGTGCCAGCAGCTCAGGGGGCCTAGATCAGCCCCAGCATTTT. It is translated as CASSSGGLDQPQHF.

This clone was counted a few times. The chain employs TRBV29-1 and TRBJ2-5; 9 bases match TRBD2. The germline V gene has CDR1 SQVTM and CDR2 ANQGSEA. The V gene end was trimmed by 6 bases and the J gene end by 5 bases; junction bases not matched to a gene: 13. The CDR3 contains 15 residues. As DNA, the CDR3 is TGCAGCGTGCTACGAATAGCGGGGGTTGGGGAGACCCAGTACTTC. It translates to CSVLRIAGVGETQYF.

The sample holds a few counts of this clone. The chain employs TRBV6-1 and TRBJ2-5; 9 nucleotides line up with TRBD1. The trim removed 4 bases at V and 2 bases at J, leaving 14 bases unmatched. This CDR3 region has 18 residues. Looked up from germline, CDR1 is MNHNS and CDR2 is SASEGT. CDR3 coding DNA: TGTGCCAGCAGTGGCAGGACAGGGGTCTTCCCTATTCAAGAGACCCAGTACTTC. It is translated as CASSGRTGVFPIQETQYF.

The chain has TRBV2 and TRBJ2-1; tentative D call: TRBD1 (5 bases). This CDR3 is 12 amino acids long. CDR1 and CDR2 from the germline V gene are SNHLY and FYNNEI. V was cut by 7 bases and J by 6 bases, with 10 bases left in between. The CDR3 loop reads CASNRYSNEQFF. The CDR3 DNA reads as TGTGCCAGCAACAGGTATAGCAATGAGCAGTTCTTC.

This sequence joins TRBV13 and TRBJ2-7, with 8 bases aligning to TRBD1. CDR3 length: 13 residues. The trim removed 6 bases at V and 3 bases at J, leaving 4 bases unmatched. The germline V gene encodes CDR1 PRHDT and CDR2 FYEKMQ (reference sequence). The CDR3 region is CASRPTGVYEQYF. CDR3 DNA: TGTGCCAGCAGGCCGACAGGGGTCTACGAGCAGTACTTC.

This clone has at least ten counts. This sequence joins TRBV30 and TRBJ2-5; D is unresolved. The germline gives CDR1 GTSNPN, CDR2 SVGIG (reference sequence). The germline V and J ends were trimmed by 3 bases and 1 base, with 9 bases remaining between them. The CDR3 is 13 residues long. For the CDR3, the DNA is TGTGCCTGGAGCCCACAGATCCAAGAGACCCAGTACTTC. This codes for CAWSPQIQETQYF. Variable domain in full (rest from reference TRBV30 and TRBJ2-5): SQTIHQWPATLVQPVGSPLSLECTVEGTSNPNLYWYRQAAGRGLQLLFYSVGIGQISSEVPQNLSASRPQDRQFILSSKKLLLSDSGFYLCAWSPQIQETQYFGPGTRLLVL.

This clone showed up just a few times. This chain uses TRBV18 with TRBJ1-1; maybe TRBD1 (5 bases). Between the trimmed V and J ends, which lost 5 bases and 0 bases, there was a span of 7 bases. The CDR3 length is 13 residues. The V gene's germline CDR1 is KGHSH and CDR2 LQKENI. CDR3 residues: CASSGTVNTEAFF. CDR3 DNA: TGTGCCAGCTCAGGGACGGTGAACACTGAAGCTTTCTTT.

On this clone itself: At one end the junction does not follow the germline gene, possibly because of a read error. V is TRBV5-1 and J is TRBJ2-3; 8 nucleotides line up with TRBD2. Germline V gene sequence: CDR1 SGHRS, CDR2 YFSETQ. CDR3 length equals 13 residues. In DNA, the CDR3 is TGCGCCACCAGCGGGGGTGGCACAGATACGCAGTATTTT. Amino acids: CATSGGGTDTQYF.